The TCR beta chain described here comes from a study of cytomegalovirus exposure and HLA in healthy donors. Study summary: An early release of data contained about 85 million unique TCRs, which came from HLA-typed donors. Study-wide findings and caveats: Associated with cytomegalovirus, according to the listing, were around 160 TCR beta chains. Reports indicated that the classifier achieved high specificity and sensitivity in diagnosing cytomegalovirus status.

This clone was observed a few times. Its specificity is unknown. In germline, CDR1 is MDHEN, CDR2 SYDVKM. V gave up 5 bases and J gave up 3 bases, with 19 bases separating them. This CDR3 region has 16 residues. PCR amplification relied on 60 Vbeta primers (plus 13 Jbeta primers). Profiled with immunoSEQ multiplex PCR; TCRdb holds only in-frame clones, not every one. The sample lists roughly 100,000 clones, 75% to 80% seen once, with roughly 9.3% in the top ten. The chain couples TRBV28 to TRBJ1-1; perhaps TRBD1 as D (5 bases). The TCR sequence derives from a male donor in good health and CMV-seropositive. What was sequenced was PBMCs. The CDR3 sequence: CASSPPGGRTDTEAFF. CDR3 DNA: TGTGCCAGCAGTCCCCCGGGGGGGAGGACGGACACTGAAGCTTTCTTT.